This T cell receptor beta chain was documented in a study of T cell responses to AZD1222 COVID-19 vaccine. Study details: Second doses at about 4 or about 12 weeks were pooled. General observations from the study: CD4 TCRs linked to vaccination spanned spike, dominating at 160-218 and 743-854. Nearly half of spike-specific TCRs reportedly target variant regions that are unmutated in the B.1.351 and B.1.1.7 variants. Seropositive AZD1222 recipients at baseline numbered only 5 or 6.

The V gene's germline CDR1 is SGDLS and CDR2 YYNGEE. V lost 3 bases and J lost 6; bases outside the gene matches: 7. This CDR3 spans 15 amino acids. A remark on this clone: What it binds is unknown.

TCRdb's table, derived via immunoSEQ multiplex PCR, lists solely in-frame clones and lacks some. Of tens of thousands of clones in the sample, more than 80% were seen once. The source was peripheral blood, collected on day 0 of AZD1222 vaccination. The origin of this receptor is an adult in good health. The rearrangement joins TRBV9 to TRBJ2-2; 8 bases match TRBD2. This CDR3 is CASSANRLAPGELFF. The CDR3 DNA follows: TGTGCCAGCAGCGCCAACAGACTAGCGCCCGGGGAGCTGTTTTTT.